This TCR beta chain is from a study of cytomegalovirus exposure and HLA in healthy donors. The PCR ran on 60 Vbeta and 13 Jbeta primers. Clones were sequenced by immunoSEQ multiplex PCR, and TCRdb holds only the in-frame ones, with some missing. Among about 120,000 clones, 70% to 80% were seen once, and the ten largest hold nearly 8.5%. The TCR was taken from a woman aged 40 to 50 in good health and CMV-seropositive. Material for sequencing was PBMCs.

The CDR3 nucleotides read TGTGCCAGCAGCGGACAGGGGAGGACTGAAGCTTTCTTT. Protein sequence: CASSGQGRTEAFF. The chain couples TRBV6-1 to TRBJ1-1; TRBD1 agrees at 9 bases. CDR1 MNHNS and CDR2 SASEGT come from the germline V gene. V gave up 6 bases and J gave up 5 bases; unmatched junction bases: 4. There are 13 residues in the CDR3.